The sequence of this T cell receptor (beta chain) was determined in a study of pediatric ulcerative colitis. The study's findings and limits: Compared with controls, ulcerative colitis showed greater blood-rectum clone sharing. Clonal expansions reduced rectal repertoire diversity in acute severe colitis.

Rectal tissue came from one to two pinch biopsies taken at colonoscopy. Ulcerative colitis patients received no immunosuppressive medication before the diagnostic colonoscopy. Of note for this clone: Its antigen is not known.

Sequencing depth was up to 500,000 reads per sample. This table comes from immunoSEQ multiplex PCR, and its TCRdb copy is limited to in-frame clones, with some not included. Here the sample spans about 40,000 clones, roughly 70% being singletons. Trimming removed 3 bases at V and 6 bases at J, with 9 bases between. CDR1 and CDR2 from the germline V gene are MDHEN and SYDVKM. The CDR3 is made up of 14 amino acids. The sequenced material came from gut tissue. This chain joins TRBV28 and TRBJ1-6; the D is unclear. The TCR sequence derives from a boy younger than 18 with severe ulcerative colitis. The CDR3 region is CASSFRVPNSPLHF. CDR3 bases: TGTGCCAGCAGTTTCCGGGTACCTAATTCACCCCTCCACTTT.